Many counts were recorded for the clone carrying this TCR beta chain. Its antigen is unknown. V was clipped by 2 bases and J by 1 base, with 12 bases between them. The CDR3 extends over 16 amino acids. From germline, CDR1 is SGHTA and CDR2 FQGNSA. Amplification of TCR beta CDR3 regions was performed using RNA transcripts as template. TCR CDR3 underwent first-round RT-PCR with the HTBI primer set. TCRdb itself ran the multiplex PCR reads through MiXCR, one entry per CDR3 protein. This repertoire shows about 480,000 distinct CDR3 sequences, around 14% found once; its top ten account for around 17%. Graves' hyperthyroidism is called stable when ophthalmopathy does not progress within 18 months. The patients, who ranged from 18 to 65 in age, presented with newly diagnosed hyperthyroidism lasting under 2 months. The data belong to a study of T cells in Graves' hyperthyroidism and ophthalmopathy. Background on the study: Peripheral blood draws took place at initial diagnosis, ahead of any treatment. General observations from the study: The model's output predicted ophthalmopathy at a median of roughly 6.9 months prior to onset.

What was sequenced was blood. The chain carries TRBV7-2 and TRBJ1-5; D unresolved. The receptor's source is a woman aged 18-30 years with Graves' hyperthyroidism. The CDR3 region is CASSLFPGGSNQPQHF. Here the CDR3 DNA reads TGTGCCAGCAGCTTATTCCCGGGCGGAAGCAATCAGCCCCAGCATTTT.